Listed here are 6 T cell receptor beta chains from one sample, sequenced in a study of T cell repertoires in cytomegalovirus infection. One entry per CDR3 protein results from TCRdb running MiXCR on the reads. The table shows about 900,000 distinct CDR3 sequences, with 30% to 40% occurring only once. The antigens of these receptors remain unknown. The source material was cultured CD8+ T cells from PBMCs, sampled from culture after CMV antigen stimulation. The origin of the receptors is a human donor in good health (CMV status not recorded). Some clones in this sample may be carry-over from other donors' samples.

This clonotype appeared a few times. The CDR3, as DNA: TGTGCCAGCAGCCCGATGGGGGTAGAGACCCAGTACTTC. Protein sequence: CASSPMGVETQYF. V and J are TRBV7-9 and TRBJ2-5; D possibly uses TRBD1 or TRBD2 (5 bases each). The germline V gene encodes CDR1 SEHNR and CDR2 FQNEAQ (reference sequence). This CDR3 region has 13 residues. V dropped 5 bases and J dropped 4 bases, with 11 bases sitting between them.

As for this clonotype: At one boundary the junction diverges from the germline segment, which might be a read error. The chain uses TRBV7-9 and TRBJ2-2; D unresolved. The CDR3 is made up of 11 amino acids. Germline CDR1 and CDR2: SEHNR and FQNEAQ (reference sequence). CDR3 residues: CASNLYGQLFF. The CDR3 DNA follows: TGTGCCAGCAACTTATACGGGCAGCTGTTTTTT.

This clonotype was counted only a few times. The chain is built from TRBV28 and TRBJ1-1; 7 bases map to TRBD1. J was trimmed by 4 bases and V by 5 bases; bases with no gene match: 7. Per germline, CDR1 MDHEN and CDR2 SYDVKM. The CDR3 sequence is 14 residues long. The CDR3, as DNA: TGTGCCAGCAGTCAATGGGACAGTGGCACTGAAGCTTTCTTT. It specifies CASSQWDSGTEAFF.

The chain carries TRBV5-1 and TRBJ2-1; TRBD1 aligns across 11 bases. V dropped 6 bases and J dropped 4; count of bases not matched to a gene: 9. This CDR3 comprises 16 residues. Germline V CDR1 and CDR2: SGHRS, YFSETQ. CDR3 in amino acids: CASMGQGGSLYNEQFF. The DNA of the CDR3 is TGCGCCAGCATGGGACAGGGGGGATCTCTTTACAATGAGCAGTTCTTC.

This rearrangement joins TRBV6-1 to TRBJ2-1; either TRBD1 or TRBD2 may supply D (5 bases each). The CDR3 spans 15 residues. Germline-derived CDR1 and CDR2 are MNHNS and SASEGT. With 4 bases removed from V and 2 bases from J, the gap between germline ends came to 12 bases. The CDR3 sequence is CASSAPPGPYNEQFF. The CDR3 DNA follows: TGTGCCAGCAGTGCCCCTCCGGGGCCCTACAATGAGCAGTTCTTC.

This rearrangement joins TRBV27 to TRBJ2-6; 9 positions agree with TRBD1. V lost 4 bases to trimming and J lost 0 bases; unmatched junction nucleotides: 10. CDR3 length: 19 residues. Germline CDR1 is MNHEY and CDR2 is SMNVEV (reference sequence). DNA of the CDR3: TGTGCCAGCAGTTGGGGGCCCGGACAGGGGAGCTCTGGGGCCAACGTCCTGACTTTC. It is translated as CASSWGPGQGSSGANVLTF. The full variable domain, rest sourced from reference TRBV27 and TRBJ2-6, is EAQVTQNPRYLITVTGKKLTVTCSQNMNHEYMSWYRQDPGLGLRQIYYSMNVEVTDKGDVPEGYKVSRKEKRNFPLILESPSPNQTSLYFCASSWGPGQGSSGANVLTFGAGSRLTVL.